This TCR beta chain was found in a study of blood T cell repertoires in COVID-19. Looking at the study overall: Material from acute and convalescent COVID-19 was sourced from the United States, Italy and Spain. PBMCs, B-cell-depleted T cells, or T cells provided the cDNA or gDNA that made up the material.

Authors' data handling: Amplification from reference gene primers served as the basis for estimated nucleated cell counts. Data came from immunoSEQ multiplex PCR; TCRdb stores just in-frame clones and leaves some out. V and J calls and clone size are those listed in that table; D and trimming were worked out from the DNA. The repertoire holds fewer than 120,000 clones, roughly four fifths seen once, with 16% in the top ten. Germline CDR1 and CDR2: SGHTA and FQGTGA. CDR3 length equals 13 residues. V gave up 1 base and J gave up 3 bases, with 6 bases separating them. The chain couples TRBV7-3 to TRBJ1-1; D unresolved. The receptor's source is an older woman with acute or convalescent COVID-19. Specimen: peripheral blood. CDR3 protein: CASSLNSDTEAFF. The CDR3 bases are TGTGCCAGCAGCTTAAATTCTGACACTGAAGCTTTCTTT.